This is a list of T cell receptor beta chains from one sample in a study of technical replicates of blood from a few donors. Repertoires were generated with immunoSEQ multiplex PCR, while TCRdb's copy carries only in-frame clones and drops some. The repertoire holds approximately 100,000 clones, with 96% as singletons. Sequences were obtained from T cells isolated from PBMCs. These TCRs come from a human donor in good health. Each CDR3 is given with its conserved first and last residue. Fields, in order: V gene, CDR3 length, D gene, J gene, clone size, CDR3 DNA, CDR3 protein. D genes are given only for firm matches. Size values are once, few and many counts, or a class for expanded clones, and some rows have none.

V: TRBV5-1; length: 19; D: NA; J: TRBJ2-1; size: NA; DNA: TGCGCCAGCAGCTTGGAATCATTCGGCGGGGGGCAGGGGGGCGATGAGCAGTTCTTC; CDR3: CASSLESFGGGQGGDEQFF
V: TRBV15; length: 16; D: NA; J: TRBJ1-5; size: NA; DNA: TGTGCCACCAGCGGAGCACCAGGACTCCCAGGACAGCCCCAGCATTTT; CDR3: CATSGAPGLPGQPQHF
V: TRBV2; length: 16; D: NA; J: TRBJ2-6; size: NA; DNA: TGTGCCAGCGGCTCCGACACAGGGTTCGGGGCCAACGTCCTGACTTTC; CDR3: CASGSDTGFGANVLTF
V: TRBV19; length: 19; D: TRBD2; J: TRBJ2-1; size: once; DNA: TGTGCCAGTAGTATTCGCCTCGTAGCGGGGGGTCTCTCCTACAATGAGCAGTTCTTC; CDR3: CASSIRLVAGGLSYNEQFF
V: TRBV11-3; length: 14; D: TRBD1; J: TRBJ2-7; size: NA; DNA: TGTGCCAGCAGCGCAACAGGGGGTGGCTACGAGCAGTACTTC; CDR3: CASSATGGGYEQYF
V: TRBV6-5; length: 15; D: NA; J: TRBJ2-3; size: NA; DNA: TGTGCCAGCAAGTTAATGAGTGCTAGCACAGATACGCAGTATTTT; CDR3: CASKLMSASTDTQYF
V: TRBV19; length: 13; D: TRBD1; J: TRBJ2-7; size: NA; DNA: TGTGCCAGTAGTATCCAGGGGGCCTACGAGCAGTACTTC; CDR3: CASSIQGAYEQYF
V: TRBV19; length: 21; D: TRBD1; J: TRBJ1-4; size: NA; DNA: TGTGCCAGTAGTATTGTAAATGGACTTTGGGACAGGGCCCGCCAGGGCGAAAAACTGTTTTTT; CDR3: CASSIVNGLWDRARQGEKLFF
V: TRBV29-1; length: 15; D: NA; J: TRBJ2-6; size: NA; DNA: TGCAGCGTTGTTCTGAGGGGGACTGGGGCCAACGTCCTGACTTTC; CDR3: CSVVLRGTGANVLTF
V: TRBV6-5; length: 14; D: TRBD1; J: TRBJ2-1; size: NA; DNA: TGTGCCAGCAAGACAGGGGGCGATTACAATGAGCAGTTCTTC; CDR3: CASKTGGDYNEQFF
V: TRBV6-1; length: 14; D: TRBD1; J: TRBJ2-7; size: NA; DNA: TGTGCCAGCAGTAGCCGGGACAGACTGTGGGAGCAGTACTTC; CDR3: CASSSRDRLWEQYF
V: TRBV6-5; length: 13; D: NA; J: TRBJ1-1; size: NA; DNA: TGTGCCAGCAGTGTACTCGCGAACACTGAAGCTTTCTTT; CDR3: CASSVLANTEAFF
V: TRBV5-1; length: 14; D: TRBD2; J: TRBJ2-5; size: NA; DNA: TGCGCCAGCAGCGATCCTAGCGGGGGTGAGACCCAGTACTTC; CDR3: CASSDPSGGETQYF
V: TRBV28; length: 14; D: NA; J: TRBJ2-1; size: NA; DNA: TGTGCCAGCAGCCCTCTAGGAGCAATCAATGAGCAGTTCTTC; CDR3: CASSPLGAINEQFF